This T cell receptor beta chain was sequenced during a study of blood T cells in healthy people across ages. The wider study: Capture via template switching afforded approximately one barcoded beta molecule per two T cells.

A second PCR of about 7 to 12 cycles used a sample-barcoded 5' primer and a J-beta primer mix. The template-switch adaptor, which had 12 random nucleotides, put a tag on each cDNA molecule. MiXCR was run by TCRdb on the 5' RACE reads, yielding one entry per CDR3 protein. The sample has some 550,000 distinct CDR3 sequences; 40% to 50% are singletons. Healthy Russian Caucasian donors spanned ages 6 to 90 years. Findings and caveats of the study: Naive T cell percentage and TCR beta diversity correlated strongly.

Remarks on this clonotype: Its specificity is not known.

This CDR3 region has 14 residues. V lost 7 bases, J lost 2 bases, and 14 bases lay in between. The TCR was taken from a man older than 75 in good health. The source material was blood. This chain uses TRBV12-3 or TRBV12-4 with TRBJ2-5; D perhaps matches TRBD1 (6 bases). CDR3 in DNA: TGTGCCAGCACCCAGACAGGTGCACAAGAGACCCAGTACTTC. This codes for CASTQTGAQETQYF.